The present T cell receptor (beta chain) was sequenced within a study of T cells after yellow fever vaccination (dated by TCRdb to between 2018 and 2020). General notes on the study: The SMART-Seq v4 Ultra Low Input RNA kit was used to prepare libraries from fractions with low cell numbers. To track T-cell clones before and after primary and booster YFV17D yellow fever vaccination, bulk TCR alpha and beta repertoires were sequenced longitudinally. Two healthy male donors made up the cohort, one aged 18 to 29 years and the other aged 30 to 39 years. Blood was collected at multiple timepoints before and after primary and secondary immunization, and bulk PBMC replicates and cell subsets were isolated. General findings and caveats noted by the study authors: A small share of clonotypes occurred in both CD4 and CD8 compartments, likely arising from convergent recombination. The secondary T-cell response was weaker than the primary response but faster, peaking on day 5 instead of day 15. Because the study included only a couple of donors, the extent to which the findings can be generalized is limited. Computational filtering was needed because FACS-sorted repertoires could contain abundant contaminating clonotypes from the bulk population. After the booster, most of the clones that had expanded following primary vaccination were detected again (approximately 96% of CD4 and 80% to 90% of CD8), which suggests that memory was broadly maintained.

CDR3 length: 16 amino acids, cysteine to phenylalanine. The only DNA kept is the CDR3, 48 bases in frame from the first base. CDR1 MNHEY and CDR2 SVGEGT are derived from the germline V gene. V lost 5 bases and J lost 5 bases, and the count of bases not matched to a germline gene is 8. This clonotype was recorded a few times. There is no known antigen for this receptor. Base qualities were left out, and no much larger clone turns up one base away. In light of the paper, this sample's treatment or condition label describes: live attenuated yellow fever vaccine strain. A standard Ficoll-Paque protocol was used to isolate PBMCs from peripheral blood. Dynabeads CD4 and CD8 positive selection kits were used to isolate CD4 and CD8 T-cell fractions. TriZol was used to extract RNA from bulk PBMCs, from CD4 and CD8 fractions, and from dextramer-positive and dextramer-negative fractions. Reads for this sample came from an Illumina NovaSeq 6000. TCR cDNA was synthesized by 5'RACE template switching, through which a universal primer site and unique molecular identifiers were introduced. Priming for cDNA synthesis came from both the TCR alpha and TCR beta constant segments. Library amplification involved two PCR steps, and the second step added sample barcodes and sequencing adapters. Sequencing of the libraries was done on either Illumina HiSeq 2500 (2x100 bp) or NovaSeq (2x150 bp). In the original analysis: MIGEC was used to demultiplex reads and collapse the reads into UMI consensus sequences, and MiXCR was used for V(D)J alignment. Using edgeR on replicate PBMC samples, clonotypes were called vaccine-responding if FDR was below 0.01 and the log2 fold change was above 5 up to day 15. CD4 or CD8 identity was assigned to each bulk clonotype according to whether the clonotype was present at higher abundance in the sequenced CD4 repertoire or the sequenced CD8 repertoire. TCRdb redid the processing of the public reads, applying fastp at Q25 and MiXCR, and retained in-frame beta chains. CDR3 protein sequences are deduplicated, and each keeps its most common genes and DNA. The V and J calls reflect TCRdb's pipeline rather than the authors' work. This sample gives about 340,000 distinct CDR3 sequences in total; roughly an eighth of them show up just once. 2.5% to 4% of the sample goes to the ten largest clones.

Specimen: CD4+ T cells sorted from PBMCs, collected 15 days after the yellow fever booster vaccination. This clonotype originated in a man aged 18-30 years who received the YFV17D yellow fever vaccine. The V and J genes are TRBV6-2 or TRBV6-3 and TRBJ1-5, with 11 central nucleotides matching TRBD1. Here the CDR3 is given as CASSPGTGGWHQPQHF. The base sequence is TGTGCCAGCAGTCCCGGGACAGGGGGATGGCATCAGCCCCAGCATTTT.